These 8 T cell receptor beta chains came from one sample sequenced in a study of cytomegalovirus exposure and HLA in healthy donors (dated by TCRdb to the late 2010s). Preparation of the library involved the immunoSEQ multiplex PCR assay. The multiplex PCR relied on a mix of 60 forward primers for TCR Vbeta segments and 13 reverse primers for TCR Jbeta segments. What TCRdb holds here is the immuneACCESS table cut down to in-frame rearrangements. Part of the clones is not present; checked against another copy, under half of the missing clones reflect an unresolved V gene, and the others are unexplained. Present in this sample are about 94,000 clones, over 60% of which were seen just once. 3.9% of the sample is taken by the ten largest. The material sequenced was PBMCs. These receptors came from a young man in good health and CMV-seronegative.

V is TRBV18 and J is TRBJ1-3; 9 bases agree with TRBD1. V was clipped by 2 bases and J by 0 bases; unmatched bases: 11. In germline, CDR1 is KGHSH, CDR2 LQKENI. The length of the CDR3 is 19 residues. DNA for the CDR3: TGTGCCAGCTCACCAAAAAACAGGGGGCCCAACCACTCTGGAAACACCATATATTTT. This sequence encodes CASSPKNRGPNHSGNTIYF.

This clone was picked up a small number of times. The V and J genes are TRBV14 and TRBJ2-5; 8 positions agree with TRBD2. The germline V gene encodes CDR1 SGHDN and CDR2 FVKESK. The CDR3 covers 16 residues. The junction had 7 bases not matched to a gene; V was cut back by 2 bases and J by 2 bases. CDR3 sequence reads: CASSQPRGGPQETQYF. CDR3 DNA sequence: TGTGCCAGCAGCCAACCTCGGGGGGGCCCGCAAGAGACCCAGTACTTC.

The rearrangement joins TRBV5-1 to TRBJ2-7; 9 bases line up with TRBD2. The trim removed 0 bases at V and 5 bases at J, leaving 9 bases unmatched. This CDR3 has 16 residues. Per germline, CDR1 SGHRS and CDR2 YFSETQ. CDR3 sequence reads: CASSLAMAGGPDEQYF. CDR3 coding DNA: TGCGCCAGCAGCTTGGCGATGGCGGGAGGGCCTGACGAGCAGTACTTC.

In this sample, this clone turned up a few times. The chain recombines TRBV6-4 with TRBJ1-1, with a possible D match to TRBD1 (6 bases). Germline CDR1 reads MRHNA; CDR2 reads SNTAGT. The CDR3 consists of 14 residues. V lost 6 bases, J lost 1 base, and 12 bases lay in between. Here the CDR3 DNA reads TGTGCCAGCAGCCAGGGGTTCGAGAACACTGAAGCTTTCTTT. This sequence encodes CASSQGFENTEAFF.

The CDR3 sequence is CASSILGQGKETQYF. The CDR3 region has the DNA TGTGCCAGTAGTATTTTGGGACAGGGGAAAGAGACCCAGTACTTC. The V and J genes are TRBV19 and TRBJ2-5, with 10 bases lining up with TRBD1. The V and J ends lost 3 bases and 3 bases, in that order; junction bases with no gene match: 4. Germline V gene lookup returns CDR1 LNHDA and CDR2 SQIVND (reference sequence). This CDR3 contains 15 residues.

J is TRBJ2-7 and V is TRBV4-3; 9 bases fit TRBD1. The length of the CDR3 is 16 residues. Trimming cost V 1 base and J 4 bases; bases outside gene matches: 8. The germline CDR1 and CDR2 sequences are LGHNA and YSLEER. For the CDR3, the DNA is TGCGCCAGCAGCCAAGGTCCGGGACAGGGACAATACGAGCAGTACTTC. Its protein product is CASSQGPGQGQYEQYF.

This clone is labeled medium-sized. This sample also contains other DNA sequences that code for the same CDR3. This rearrangement joins TRBV15 to TRBJ2-1, with 10 nucleotides matching TRBD2. Germline values: CDR1 LNHNV, CDR2 YYDKDF (reference sequence). V trimming: 5 bases; J trimming: 2 bases; junction bases outside the gene matches: 3. This CDR3 is built from 15 residues. The CDR3, as DNA: TGTGCCACCAGCGGGACTAGCGAGCCCTACAATGAGCAGTTCTTC. It specifies CATSGTSEPYNEQFF.

V gene TRBV19 combines with J gene TRBJ1-2; D remains unclear. The germline CDR1 and CDR2 sequences are LNHDA and SQIVND (reference sequence). This CDR3 has 13 residues. Trimming removed 2 bases at V and 6 bases at J, with 10 bases between. CDR3 in amino acids: CASSIKWQNGYTF. The CDR3 nucleotides read TGTGCCAGTAGTATAAAGTGGCAGAATGGCTACACCTTC.